This T cell receptor (beta chain) is drawn from a study of monozygotic twins with inflammatory bowel disease. Study-wide results and caveats: A single strong clonotype or signal linked to IBD was not supported. Whereas healthy co-twins had higher TCRbeta diversity (inverse Simpson), IBD patients had lower diversity.

Template-switch reactions added UMIs with a 6-nucleotide sample barcode. TCRdb processed the 5' RACE reads again and assigns one entry to each CDR3 protein, with no DNA. This sample's table has 110,000 to 150,000 distinct CDR3 sequences. Germline V lookup: CDR1 SGHTA, CDR2 FQGNSA. The CDR3 consists of 16 residues. As for this clonotype: Its antigen is not known.

Specimen: blood. The chain employs TRBV7-2 and TRBJ2-7. This clonotype was sampled from a human donor with ulcerative colitis or Crohn's disease, or a healthy co-twin of an affected twin (not recorded which). CDR3: CASSFQLATSSYEQYF.